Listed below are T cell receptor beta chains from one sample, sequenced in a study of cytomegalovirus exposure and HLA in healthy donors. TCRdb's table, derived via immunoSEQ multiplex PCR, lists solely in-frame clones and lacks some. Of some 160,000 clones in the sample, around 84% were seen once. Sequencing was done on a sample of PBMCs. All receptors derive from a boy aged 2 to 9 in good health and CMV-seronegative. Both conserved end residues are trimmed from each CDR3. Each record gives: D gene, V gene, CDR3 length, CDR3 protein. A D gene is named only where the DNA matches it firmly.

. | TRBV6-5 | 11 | ASSLRTSYEQY
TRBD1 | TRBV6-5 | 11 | ASSRQGTHGYT
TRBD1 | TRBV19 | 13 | ASSLLTGQGYGYT
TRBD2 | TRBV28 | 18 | ASSPGARTSGRVPYNEQF
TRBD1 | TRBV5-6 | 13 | ASSFRQGINQPQH
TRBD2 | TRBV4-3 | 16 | ASSQVVQGAGGNNEQF
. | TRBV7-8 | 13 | ASRTNRAYTGELF
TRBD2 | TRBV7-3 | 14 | ASSLTGGGAGDTQY
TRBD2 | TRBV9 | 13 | ASSPRLAGPGELF
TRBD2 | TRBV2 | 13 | ASNPTSGSESEQY
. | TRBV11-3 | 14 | ASGSNAGQSSYEQY
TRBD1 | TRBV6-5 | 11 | ASHTGTAYEQY
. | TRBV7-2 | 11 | ASSLVVSYEQY
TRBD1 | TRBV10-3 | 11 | AIGDRMNTEAF
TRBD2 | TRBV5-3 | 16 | ARSPSGREGPGANVLT
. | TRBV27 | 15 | ASSLSGWETRGHEQF
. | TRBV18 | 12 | ASSPPLAADTQY
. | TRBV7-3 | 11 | ASSLLASYEQY
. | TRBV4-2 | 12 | ATSPAGQNYGYT
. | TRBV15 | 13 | ATSRARGPNYGYT
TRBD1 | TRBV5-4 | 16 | ASSLSFGTGVWSTEAF
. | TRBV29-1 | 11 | SVAGKPADGYT
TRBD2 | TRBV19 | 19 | ASSVRTSGSRALRSYNEQF
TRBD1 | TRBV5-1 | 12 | ASSLADRGYEQY
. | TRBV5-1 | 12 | ASRRGYDTDTQY
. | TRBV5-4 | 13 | ASRLGRAGNSEAF
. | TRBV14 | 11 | ASSQPGVGEQY